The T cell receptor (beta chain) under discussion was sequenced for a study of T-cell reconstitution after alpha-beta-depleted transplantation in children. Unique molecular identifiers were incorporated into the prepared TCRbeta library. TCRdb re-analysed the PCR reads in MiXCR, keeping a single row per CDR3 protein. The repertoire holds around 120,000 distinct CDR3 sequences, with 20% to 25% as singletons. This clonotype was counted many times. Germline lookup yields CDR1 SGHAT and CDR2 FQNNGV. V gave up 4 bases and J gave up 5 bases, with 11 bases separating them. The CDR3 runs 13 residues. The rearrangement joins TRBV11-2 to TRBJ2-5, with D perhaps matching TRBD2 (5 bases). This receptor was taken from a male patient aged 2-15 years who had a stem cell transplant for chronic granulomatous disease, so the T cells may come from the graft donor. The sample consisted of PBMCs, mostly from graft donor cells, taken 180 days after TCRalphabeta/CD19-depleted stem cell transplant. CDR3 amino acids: CASSSVGVETQYF. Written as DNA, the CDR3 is TGTGCCAGCAGCTCCGTGGGAGTGGAGACCCAGTACTTC.